This T cell receptor beta chain appears in the sequencing data of a study of blood T cell repertoires in COVID-19. Study at large: There were acute and convalescent COVID-19 samples, and they came from the United States, Italy and Spain. The analysed material was cDNA or gDNA that came from T cells, B-cell-depleted T cells, or PBMCs.

Trimming took off 3 bases at V and 0 bases at J, with 9 bases between the two ends. Germline V lookup: CDR1 SGHTA, CDR2 FQGNSA. The CDR3 sequence is 15 residues long. Methods used by the authors: By means of reference gene primer amplification, nucleated cell counts were estimated. TCRdb keeps only in-frame clones here, not all; method: immunoSEQ multiplex PCR. The V and J calls and clone size are taken from that table; D and trimming were inferred from the DNA. The repertoire consists of about 220,000 clones, with about four fifths occurring once and the leading ten covering 3.6%. The gene calls are TRBV7-2 and TRBJ1-3; possible D gene TRBD1, 6 bases. The TCR sequence derives from a woman of 80 years or more with acute or convalescent COVID-19. Sequencing input: peripheral blood. CDR3: CASSLGHFSGNTIYF. CDR3 DNA sequence: TGTGCCAGCAGCTTGGGACATTTCTCTGGAAACACCATATATTTT.